This T cell receptor beta chain appears in the sequencing data of a study of type 1 and type 2 diabetes patients. Study at large: The cohort mixed type 1 diabetes, type 2 diabetes and nondiabetic donors. T cells were magnetically sorted from PBMCs as CD4+ or CD8+ subsets. Study-wide points: Type 2 diabetes patients had few highly-expanded CD4+ clones, median one. Both CD4+ and CD8+ type 2 diabetes repertoires showed significantly higher diversity than type 1.

PCR was run on genomic DNA. The TCR beta CDR3 region was amplified using 30 forward and 13 reverse primers. MiXCR, applied by TCRdb to the multiplex PCR reads, yields one record per CDR3 protein. The repertoire includes a few hundred thousand distinct CDR3 sequences, over 45% of them detected once, and approximately 14% sits in the top ten. The table lists this clonotype with a few counts. What it binds is not known. The TCR originated in a man in his late teens or twenties with type 2 diabetes. The specimen sequenced was peripheral blood mononuclear cells (PBMCs).

CDR3 residues: CASSIGTGDNQPQHF. Written as DNA, the CDR3 is TGTGCCAGTAGTATTGGGACAGGCGATAATCAGCCCCAGCATTTT. This chain links TRBV19 with TRBJ1-5; 8 bases fit TRBD1. Per germline, CDR1 LNHDA and CDR2 SQIVND (reference sequence). V shed 3 bases and J 4 bases; nucleotides not matched to a gene: 5. This CDR3 contains 15 residues.